This T cell receptor (beta chain) was documented in a study of technical replicates of blood from a handful of donors. The CDR3 loop spans 15 amino acids. Germline V CDR1 and CDR2: MGHRA, YSYEKL. The V gene end was trimmed by 2 bases and the J gene end by 2 bases; junction bases not matched to a gene: 3. Repertoires were generated with immunoSEQ multiplex PCR, while TCRdb's copy carries only in-frame clones and drops some. The sample carries some 80,000 clones, approximately 75% recorded once. The table lists this clone with a few counts. The sequence was obtained from a human donor in good health. Some clones in this sample may be carry-over from other donors' samples. The sequenced sample consisted of PBMCs. The chain employs TRBV4-1 and TRBJ2-5; 9 nucleotides match TRBD2. Here the CDR3 reads CASSQYSGSQETQYF. CDR3 DNA sequence: TGCGCCAGCAGCCAATATAGCGGGAGTCAAGAGACCCAGTACTTC.